This TCR beta chain came from a study of T cells in Graves' hyperthyroidism and ophthalmopathy (dated by TCRdb to between 2018 and 2020). Some background on the complete study: Peripheral blood was collected at initial diagnosis, before any treatment. A discovery cohort of around 100 patients, about 40 with Graves' ophthalmopathy and 57 with stable Graves' hyperthyroidism, was used to find distinguishing TCR V-J signatures. Prospective prediction of ophthalmopathy was tested in an independent validation cohort consisting of about 19 hyperthyroidism patients and some 17 patients who later progressed to ophthalmopathy. For training and testing, the 80 to 100 patients in the discovery cohort were randomly divided in a 7:3 ratio. The study also compared thyroid tissue and blood T-cell repertoires from a handful of Graves' hyperthyroidism patients. Once sampling was done, hyperthyroidism patients were given methimazole at a starting dose of 30 mg daily, whereas ophthalmopathy patients were given high-dose intravenous methylprednisolone. According to the paper, TCR Vbeta CDR3 sequencing was carried out on about 140 peripheral blood samples, which came from fewer than 50 ophthalmopathy, roughly 75 hyperthyroidism and roughly 17 progressor patients. Paper-wide results and their limitations: In validation, the model predicted progression to ophthalmopathy a median of roughly 6.1 months before onset, with around 70% sensitivity and just under 75% specificity. No statistical method was used to fix the sample size in advance, and group allocation was not hidden from the investigators. A 13 V-J signature model separated ophthalmopathy from stable hyperthyroidism, with around 88% sensitivity and roughly 84% specificity in cross-validation and 80%/75% in testing. Most expanded thyroid clonotypes (frequency above 0.001) were also detected in blood, a finding suggesting that blood repertoires may reflect thyroid immune responses.

CDR1 and CDR2 were assigned from the germline V gene as MNHEY and SVGEGT. Including cysteine and phenylalanine, the CDR3 has 11 amino acids. The CDR3 DNA has 33 bases and is translated from base 1. V gives up 6 bases and J gives up 6 bases, and the segment between their germline ends measures 5 bases. The TCR beta CDR3 regions were amplified from RNA transcripts. A first-round RT-PCR of the TCR CDR3 used the HTBI primer set with the Qiagen OneStep RT-PCR kit. A second multiplex PCR round built the libraries, followed by size selection and purification. Libraries were sequenced paired-end with 100 bp reads on an Illumina HiSeq2000. The study's processing was this. SOAPnuke was used to process the raw data, throwing out any read that contained adapters or uncalled bases, had a mean Phred below 15, or lacked an exact constant-primer or identifier match. High-quality paired reads were merged with COPE v1.2.5, and unique nucleotide sequences were defined as clonotypes. MiTCR v1.1 was used to align the clonotypes against IMGT TRBV, TRBD and TRBJ reference segments. The analysis included only V-J combinations with a frequency above 0.0001, which together covered approximately 99% of the repertoires. A TCS score was defined as the ratio of F50 (clonal expansion) to E x V (chaos), with BLOSUM62-based TCRdist applied between CDR3 peptides within each V-J. Welch's t-statistics and random forest reduced roughly 540 V-J features to around 14, which were used in a naive Bayes classifier (R e1071). TCRdb reprocessing: public reads trimmed at Q25 with fastp, clones called with MiXCR, in-frame beta chains kept. Records with the same CDR3 protein are collapsed into one entry carrying the most frequent genes and DNA. In this record, the V and J calls reflect TCRdb's handling and not the investigators' own analysis. The table for this sample lists around 600,000 distinct CDR3 sequences; approximately 15% of them were counted only once. More than 6% of the sample belongs to the ten largest clones.

This clonotype was detected many times. No antigen is known for it. Per-base quality was not reported, and no clone a single base away is much larger than it. In the ophthalmopathy patients, disease was moderately to severely active, with a Clinical Activity Score of 3 or more, a NOSPECS grade of 4 or more, and a duration of less than 3 months. Any patient with an uncontrolled infection, another autoimmune disease, pregnancy or lactation was excluded. Clinical symptoms, serum thyroxine and TRAb, thyroid ultrasound, and orbital computed tomography formed the basis for the diagnoses. PBMCs were separated from over 9 ml of fresh peripheral blood using Ficoll-Paque density gradient centrifugation. Total RNA was extracted with Trizol reagent, and quality was checked on an Agilent 2100 Bioanalyzer.

The sample comprised blood. The sequence is built from TRBV6-2 or TRBV6-3 and TRBJ2-2, with an unclear D gene assignment. This clonotype was sampled from a woman younger than 30 with Graves' ophthalmopathy. The CDR3 reads as follows: CASRDAGELFF. The DNA is as follows: TGTGCCAGCAGGGACGCCGGGGAGCTGTTTTTT.